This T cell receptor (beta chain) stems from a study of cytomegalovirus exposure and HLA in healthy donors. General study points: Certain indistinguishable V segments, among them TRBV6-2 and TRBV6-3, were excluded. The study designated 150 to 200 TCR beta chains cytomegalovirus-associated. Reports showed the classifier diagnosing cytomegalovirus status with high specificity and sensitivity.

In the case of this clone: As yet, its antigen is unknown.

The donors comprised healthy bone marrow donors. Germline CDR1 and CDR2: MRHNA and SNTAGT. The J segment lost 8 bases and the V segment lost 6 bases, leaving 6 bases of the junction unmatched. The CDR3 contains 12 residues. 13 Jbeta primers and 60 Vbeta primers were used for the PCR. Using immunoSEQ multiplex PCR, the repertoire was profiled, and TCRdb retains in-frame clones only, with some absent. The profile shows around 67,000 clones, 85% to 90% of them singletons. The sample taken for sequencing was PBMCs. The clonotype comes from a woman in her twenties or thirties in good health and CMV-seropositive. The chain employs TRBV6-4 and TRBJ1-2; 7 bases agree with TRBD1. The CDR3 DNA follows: TGTGCCAGCAGCCGACAGGGTTCCGGCTACACCTTC. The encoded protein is CASSRQGSGYTF.